What follows are 3 T cell receptor beta chains derived from one specimen sequenced in a study of neurological immune-mediated disorders. TCRdb reprocessed the 5' RACE reads with MiXCR, giving one entry per CDR3 protein. The sample lists roughly 25,000 distinct CDR3 sequences, 2% to 2.5% occurring once. Sequencing was performed on PBMCs. The receptors derive from a woman in her fifties or sixties with multiple sclerosis.

In this sample, this clonotype turned up a few times. The chain joins TRBV10-3 to TRBJ2-5; 8 bases are a match to TRBD2. The germline V gene has CDR1 ENHRY and CDR2 SYGVKD. The CDR3 contains 17 residues. With 7 bases clipped from V and 0 bases from J, the junction kept 13 bases outside the gene matches. Here the CDR3 reads CAITVRGRWAYQETQYF. The CDR3 DNA sequence: TGTGCCATCACAGTGCGCGGGAGGTGGGCCTACCAAGAGACCCAGTACTTC.

The sample holds many counts of this clonotype. The chain employs TRBV20-1 and TRBJ2-3; 8 nucleotides agree with TRBD2. The germline gives CDR1 DFQATT, CDR2 SNEGSKA (reference sequence). The CDR3 is 14 residues long. The junction had 10 bases not matched to a gene; V was cut back by 6 bases and J by 5 bases. In nucleotides, the CDR3 is TGCAGTGCAAATAGCGGGATACTGAAAGATACGCAGTATTTT. Translation: CSANSGILKDTQYF.

This clonotype came up many times. The CDR3 loop is CASSWDRLISGANVLTF. The CDR3 DNA reads TGTGCCAGCAGCTGGGACAGGCTCATCTCTGGGGCCAACGTCCTGACTTTC. The chain combines TRBV11-2 with TRBJ2-6; 8 bases agree with TRBD1. The germline V gene has CDR1 SGHAT and CDR2 FQNNGV. The CDR3 sequence is 17 residues long. J lost 0 bases, V lost 4 bases, and 5 bases had no gene match. The full variable domain, completed using reference TRBV11-2 and TRBJ2-6, is EAGVAQSPRYKIIEKRQSVAFWCNPISGHATLYWYQQILGQGPKLLIQFQNNGVVDDSQLPKDRFSAERLKGVDSTLKIQPAKLEDSAVYLCASSWDRLISGANVLTFGAGSRLTVL.